This TCR beta chain was profiled in a study of blood T cells in healthy people across ages. Study findings and constraints: Higher diversity and more naive CD4+ cells were features of long-lived donors, compared to aged donors.

This clonotype showed up just a few times. What it binds is not known. From germline, CDR1 is MDHEN and CDR2 SYDVKM. CDR3 size: 15 residues. Trimming shortened V by 2 bases and J by 7 bases, and 12 bases separated the two germline ends. Then a second PCR, running roughly 7 to 12 cycles, was carried out with a sample-barcoded 5' primer and a J-beta primer mix. Every sample produced at least 3 million CDR3-containing paired-end reads. TCRdb called the 5' RACE reads again in MiXCR, with one record for every CDR3 protein. Of about 1.7 million distinct CDR3 sequences detected, 28% appear once; the ten largest clones hold around 7.7%.

The sequenced sample was blood. The chain has TRBV28 and TRBJ1-6; perhaps TRBD1 as D (5 bases). The clonotype originates from a woman in her 30s in good health. For the CDR3, the DNA is TGTGCCAGCAGTTTAAGGGGCTACGGGAATTCACCCCTCCACTTT. Its protein product is CASSLRGYGNSPLHF.